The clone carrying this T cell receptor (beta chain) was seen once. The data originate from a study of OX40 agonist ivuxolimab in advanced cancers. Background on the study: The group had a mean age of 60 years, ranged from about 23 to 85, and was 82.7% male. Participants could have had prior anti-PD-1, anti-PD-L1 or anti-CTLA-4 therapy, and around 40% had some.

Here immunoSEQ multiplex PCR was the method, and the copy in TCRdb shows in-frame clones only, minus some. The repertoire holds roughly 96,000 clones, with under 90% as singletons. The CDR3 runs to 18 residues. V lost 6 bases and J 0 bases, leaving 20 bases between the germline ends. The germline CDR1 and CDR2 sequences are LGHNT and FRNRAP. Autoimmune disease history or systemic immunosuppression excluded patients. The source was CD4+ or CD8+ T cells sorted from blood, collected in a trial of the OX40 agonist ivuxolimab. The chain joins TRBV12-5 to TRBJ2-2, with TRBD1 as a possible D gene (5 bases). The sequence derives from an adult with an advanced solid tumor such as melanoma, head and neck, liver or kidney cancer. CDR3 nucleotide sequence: TGTGCTAGTGGCCCACCTCAAACAGGAAACCCGAACACCGGGGAGCTGTTTTTT. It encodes CASGPPQTGNPNTGELFF.